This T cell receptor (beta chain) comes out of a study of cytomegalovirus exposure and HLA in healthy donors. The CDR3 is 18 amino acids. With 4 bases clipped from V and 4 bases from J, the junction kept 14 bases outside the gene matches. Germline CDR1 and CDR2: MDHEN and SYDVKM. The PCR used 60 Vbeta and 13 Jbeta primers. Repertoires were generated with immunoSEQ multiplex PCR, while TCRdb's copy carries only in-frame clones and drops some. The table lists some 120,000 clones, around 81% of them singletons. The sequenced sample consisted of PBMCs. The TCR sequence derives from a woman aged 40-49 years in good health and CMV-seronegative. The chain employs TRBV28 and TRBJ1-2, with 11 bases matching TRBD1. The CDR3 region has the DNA TGTGCCAGCAGTTCCCGGGACAGGGGGTCCCAAAACCTCTATGGCTACACCTTC. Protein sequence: CASSSRDRGSQNLYGYTF.